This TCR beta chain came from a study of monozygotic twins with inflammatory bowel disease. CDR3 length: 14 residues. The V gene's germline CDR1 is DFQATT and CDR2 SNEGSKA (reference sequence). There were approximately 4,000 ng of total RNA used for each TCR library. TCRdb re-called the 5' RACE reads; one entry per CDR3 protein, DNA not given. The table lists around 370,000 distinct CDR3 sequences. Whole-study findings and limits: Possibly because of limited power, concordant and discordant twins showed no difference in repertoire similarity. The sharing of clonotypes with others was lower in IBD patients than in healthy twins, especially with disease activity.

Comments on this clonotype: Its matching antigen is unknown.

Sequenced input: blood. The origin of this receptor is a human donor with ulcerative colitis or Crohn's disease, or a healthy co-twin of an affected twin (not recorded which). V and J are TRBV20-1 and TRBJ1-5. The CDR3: CSARVLTPNQPQHF.